This TCR beta chain derives from a study of T cell responses to AZD1222 COVID-19 vaccine. V lost 9 bases to trimming and J lost 0 bases, with 25 bases between them. This CDR3 region has 18 residues. Germline assignment: CDR1 SGHKS and CDR2 YYEKEE (reference sequence). Measured with immunoSEQ multiplex PCR; TCRdb has only the in-frame clones, and not every one. The sample contains some 130,000 clones, 75% to 90% of which appear only once. This clone was seen a single time. Its matching antigen is unknown. Study-wide findings and caveats: In a largely white British group with more females than males, clonal diversity was possibly underestimated. After two AZD1222 doses, spike-specific TCR breadth and depth rose versus day 0.

V gene TRBV5-5 combines with J gene TRBJ2-1; perhaps TRBD1 as D (5 bases). The clonotype was recovered from an adult in good health. The sample consisted of peripheral blood, taken on day 0 of AZD1222 vaccination. The CDR3 bases are TGTGCCACGAGCGATCCCTCGGGTCACAGGAGCTCCTACAATGAGCAGTTCTTC. Residues: CATSDPSGHRSSYNEQFF. The full variable domain, completed using reference TRBV5-5 and TRBJ2-1, is DAGVTQSPTHLIKTRGQQVTLRCSPISGHKSVSWYQQVLGQGPQFIFQYYEKEERGRGNFPDRFSARQFPNYSSELNVNALLLGDSALYLCATSDPSGHRSSYNEQFFGPGTRLTVL.